This TCR beta chain was captured by sequencing in a study of cytomegalovirus exposure and HLA in healthy donors. Across the whole study: Early released data had around 89 million unique TCRs, all coming from HLA-typed donors. The study's findings and limits: Most sequenced TCRs were rare (though some public TCRs occurred in many donors). The study designated some 180 TCR beta chains cytomegalovirus-associated. Later analysis showed most CMV-associated TCR beta chains appearing HLA-restricted.

Remarks on this clone: Its specificity is unknown.

It was with 60 Vbeta and 13 Jbeta primers that the PCR ran. Sequencing used immunoSEQ multiplex PCR; TCRdb keeps in-frame clones, though not all of them. The data hold 130,000 or so clones, with around 74% observed a single time. V lost 5 bases to trimming and J lost 2 bases, with 16 bases between them. This CDR3 is built from 15 residues. Looked up from germline, CDR1 is SGHTA and CDR2 is FQGNSA. The V gene is TRBV7-2, the J gene TRBJ2-7, with D possibly being TRBD2 (5 bases). The sequence was collected from a male donor in good health and CMV-seronegative. The sequenced material came from PBMCs. Here the CDR3 DNA reads TGTGCCAGCAGCCTCCCCGGAGGCCTGACCTACGAGCAGTACTTC. It yields the protein CASSLPGGLTYEQYF.